A single sample is the source of the 24 T cell receptor beta chains below, sequenced in a study of regulatory T cells in long-lasting Graves disease. The time point is: newly diagnosed GD, antithyroid drugs for less than 3 months. Following extraction of RNA from PBMCs, that RNA was used to make the TCR library. Through Arm-PCR of CDR3 regions and iRepertoire HTBI primers, TCR beta libraries were built. One entry per CDR3 protein, called by TCRdb with MiXCR from the multiplex PCR reads. The sample has 520,000 or so distinct CDR3 sequences, more than 10% seen once; the top ten hold around 10%. Separately, the same data were catalogued under a study of T cells in Graves' hyperthyroidism and ophthalmopathy.

The specimen comprised peripheral blood mononuclear cells (PBMCs), sampled at new diagnosis, from a patient treated with antithyroid drugs. The receptors shown here come from a woman younger than 45 with Graves disease.

This clonotype was observed many times. This sequence joins TRBV5-1 and TRBJ2-3, with a weak D call TRBD2 (5 bases). Trimming removed 0 bases from V and 5 bases from J, with 13 bases in between. From germline, CDR1 is SGHRS and CDR2 YFSETQ. This CDR3 spans 15 amino acids. The CDR3 loop is CASSLEGALQDTQYF. Here the CDR3 DNA reads TGCGCCAGCAGCTTGGAGGGAGCCCTACAAGATACGCAGTATTTT. Looking up the rest from reference TRBV5-1 and TRBJ2-3 gives the full variable domain: KAGVTQTPRYLIKTRGQQVTLSCSPISGHRSVSWYQQTPGQGLQFLFEYFSETQRNKGNFPGRFSGRQFSNSRSEMNVSTLELGDSALYLCASSLEGALQDTQYFGPGTRLTVL.

This clonotype was seen ten or more times. The chain employs TRBV25-1 and TRBJ1-6; D is undetermined. This CDR3 has 15 residues. Germline V lookup: CDR1 MGHDK, CDR2 SYGVNS. The germline V and J ends were trimmed by 10 bases and 0 bases, with 13 bases remaining between them. CDR3 nucleotide sequence: TGTGCCACCCGGCCGCTGAGCTCCTATAATTCACCCCTCCACTTT. Its protein is CATRPLSSYNSPLHF.

At least ten counts were recorded for this clonotype. This sequence joins TRBV11-2 and TRBJ2-5; D might be TRBD2 (6 bases). The germline V gene has CDR1 SGHAT and CDR2 FQNNGV. Trimming cost V 1 base and J 8 bases, with 8 bases left between them. This CDR3 is 12 amino acids long. This CDR3 reads CASSLGRVTQYF. The DNA for the CDR3 is TGTGCCAGCAGCTTAGGGAGGGTAACCCAGTACTTC.

The chain links TRBV9 to TRBJ2-2; no firm D call. The germline V gene has CDR1 SGDLS and CDR2 YYNGEE. This CDR3 contains 14 residues. Between the trimmed V and J ends, which lost 0 bases and 6 bases, there was a span of 9 bases. The CDR3 coding sequence is TGTGCCAGCAGCGTAGTCCCCGCGTCCGGGGAGCTGTTTTTT. It specifies CASSVVPASGELFF. The complete variable domain, with remaining parts taken from reference TRBV9 and TRBJ2-2, reads DSGVTQTPKHLITATGQRVTLRCSPRSGDLSVYWYQQSLDQGLQFLIQYYNGEERAKGNILERFSAQQFPDLHSELNLSSLELGDSALYFCASSVVPASGELFFGEGSRLTVL.

This clonotype has a count of ten or more. J is TRBJ1-1 and V is TRBV11-2, with a weak D call TRBD1 (5 bases). V was shortened by 1 base and J by 5 bases, with 14 bases between the two germline ends. This CDR3 is built from 15 residues. Germline V lookup: CDR1 SGHAT, CDR2 FQNNGV. Here the CDR3 DNA reads TGTGCCAGCAGCTTAGTCCGGGACCCAGGGACTGAAGCTTTCTTT. The encoded protein is CASSLVRDPGTEAFF.

There are many counts of this clonotype. The rearrangement links TRBV12-5 to TRBJ2-7, with D hard to call. The CDR3 spans 13 residues. Trimming stripped 1 base from V and 3 bases from J, with 7 bases between. Looked up from germline, CDR1 is LGHNT and CDR2 is FRNRAP. The CDR3 reads CASGLALHYEQYF. CDR3 DNA sequence: TGTGCTAGTGGTTTGGCCCTCCACTACGAGCAGTACTTC.

The chain recombines TRBV12-3 or TRBV12-4 with TRBJ2-5; the D gene could be TRBD1 or TRBD2 (5 bases each). V dropped 7 bases and J dropped 4 bases, with 22 bases sitting between them. CDR3 size: 16 residues. CDR3 residues: CASTDRDHGEGETQYF. The CDR3 DNA is TGTGCCAGCACCGACCGGGACCACGGTGAGGGAGAGACCCAGTACTTC.

This clonotype was observed at least ten times. The V gene is TRBV5-1, the J gene TRBJ2-1, with TRBD1 matching over 11 bases. Germline lookup yields CDR1 SGHRS and CDR2 YFSETQ. V trimming: 1 base; J trimming: 8 bases; junction bases outside the gene matches: 8. CDR3 length equals 16 residues. As DNA, the CDR3 is TGCGCCAGCAGCTTGTTCTGGACAGGGGGCCCCCATGAGCAGTTCTTC. Residues: CASSLFWTGGPHEQFF.

This clonotype has more than one count but fewer than ten. V and J are TRBV4-1 and TRBJ2-7; D not certain. The V gene lost 1 base and the J gene lost 0 bases, with 10 bases spanning the gap. In germline, CDR1 is MGHRA, CDR2 YSYEKL. The CDR3 loop spans 15 amino acids. The CDR3 DNA reads as TGCGCCAGCAGCCAAGCTCAACTGAGCTCCTACGAGCAGTACTTC. Translation: CASSQAQLSSYEQYF.

This clonotype was seen repeatedly, ten times or more. V usage is TRBV2 and J usage is TRBJ2-7, with 10 positions matching TRBD1. Germline V gives CDR1 SNHLY, CDR2 FYNNEI. The V gene end was trimmed by 3 bases and the J gene end by 3 bases; junction bases not matched to a gene: 2. CDR3 length: 14 amino acids. CDR3 nucleotides: TGTGCCAGCAGTGATTGGGACAGGGGCTACGAGCAGTACTTC. It specifies CASSDWDRGYEQYF.

This clonotype turned up a few times. This sequence joins TRBV20-1 and TRBJ2-1, with D possibly TRBD2 on 6 matching bases. From germline, CDR1 is DFQATT and CDR2 SNEGSKA (reference sequence). The germline V and J ends were trimmed by 3 bases and 3 bases, with 12 bases remaining between them. This CDR3 is built from 14 residues. Written as DNA, the CDR3 is TGCAGTGCTAGCGGGAGCGGAGTCTACAATGAGCAGTTCTTC. It encodes CSASGSGVYNEQFF.

As to this clonotype: This sequence may be a read error, since a much larger clone differs from it by one base. The chain joins TRBV6-2 or TRBV6-3 to TRBJ2-7; D assignment may be TRBD1 or TRBD2 (5 bases each). Germline CDR1 reads MNHEY; CDR2 reads SVGEGT. This CDR3 has 16 residues. V was trimmed by 0 bases and J by 5 bases, leaving 17 bases between them. The CDR3 nucleotides are TGTGCCAGCAGTTACTCCGTGTCCGACGGGGCCCACGAGCAGTACTTC. This translates into CASSYSVSDGAHEQYF.

This clonotype has more than one count but fewer than ten. The CDR3 protein is CASSALVGNEQFF. CDR3 coding DNA: TGCGCCAGCAGCGCATTAGTTGGCAATGAGCAGTTCTTC. The gene calls are TRBV5-1 and TRBJ2-1; D uncertain. CDR1 SGHRS and CDR2 YFSETQ come from the germline V gene. CDR3 length equals 13 residues. V gave up 4 bases and J gave up 6 bases, with 11 bases separating them.

This clonotype was counted many times. The rearrangement joins TRBV12-3 or TRBV12-4 to TRBJ2-2, with unresolved D. V was cut by 6 bases and J by 3 bases, with 11 bases left in between. This CDR3 spans 14 amino acids. CDR3 amino acids: CASSPVLHTGELFF. The CDR3, as DNA: TGTGCCAGCAGCCCCGTTCTACACACCGGGGAGCTGTTTTTT.

This clonotype has a handful of counts. The rearrangement uses TRBV6-1 and TRBJ2-5, with D perhaps TRBD1 (5 bases). The germline gives CDR1 MNHNS, CDR2 SASEGT. The CDR3 extends over 13 amino acids. CDR3 DNA sequence: TGTGCGACCCGTAGGGGATACCAAGAGACCCAGTACTTC. This sequence encodes CATRRGYQETQYF.

The chain joins TRBV7-8 to TRBJ2-2; the D gene is possibly TRBD2 (5 bases). The germline V gene has CDR1 SGHVS and CDR2 FQNEAQ. The CDR3 totals 15 residues. V was pared by 1 base and J by 2 bases, with 8 bases between. The CDR3 region is CASSLVAPNTGELFF. The CDR3 DNA reads TGTGCCAGCAGCTTAGTAGCGCCCAACACCGGGGAGCTGTTTTTT. The variable domain in full, completed from reference TRBV7-8 and TRBJ2-2, reads GAGVSQSPRYKVAKRGQDVALRCDPISGHVSLFWYQQALGQGPEFLTYFQNEAQLDKSGLPSDRFFAERPEGSVSTLKIQRTQQEDSAVYLCASSLVAPNTGELFFGEGSRLTVL.

This clonotype was seen ten or more times. V usage is TRBV13 and J usage is TRBJ2-1; TRBD2 aligns across 12 bases. After removal of 5 bases from V and 7 bases from J, the junction contained 6 bases not matched to a gene. The germline V gene has CDR1 PRHDT and CDR2 FYEKMQ (reference sequence). The CDR3 has 15 residues. The CDR3 region has the DNA TGTGCCAGCAGCGAAGCTAGCGGGAGGGGGAATGAGCAGTTCTTC. Its protein product is CASSEASGRGNEQFF.

This clonotype was detected ten times or more. CDR3 region: CAIHPPGQGAAEAFF. As DNA, the CDR3 is TGTGCCATACATCCCCCGGGACAGGGGGCCGCTGAAGCTTTCTTT. V gene TRBV28 combines with J gene TRBJ1-1; 12 nucleotides line up with TRBD1. This CDR3 contains 15 residues. CDR1 is MDHEN, CDR2 SYDVKM, per germline. The trim removed 10 bases at V and 6 bases at J, leaving 12 bases unmatched.

This clonotype was counted many times. This chain connects TRBV2 to TRBJ2-5; 11 positions agree with TRBD1. CDR1 and CDR2 (germline): SNHLY, FYNNEI. With V trimmed by 6 bases and J by 4 bases, 7 bases remained unmatched. The CDR3 is 15 residues long. The DNA for the CDR3 is TGTGCCAGCAGGGGACAGGGGGTTTTGCGAGAGACCCAGTACTTC. Its translation: CASRGQGVLRETQYF.

This sequence joins TRBV3-1 and TRBJ2-7; 10 nucleotides agree with TRBD2. V gave up 2 bases and J gave up 7 bases; unmatched junction bases: 8. The CDR3 length is 15 residues. Germline V CDR1 and CDR2: LGHDT, YNNKEL (reference sequence). This CDR3 is CASSQRLAGVYEQYF. The CDR3 DNA is TGTGCCAGCAGCCAACGGCTAGCGGGAGTTTATGAGCAGTACTTC.

There are many counts of this clonotype. The V call is TRBV20-1, the J call TRBJ2-7, with a possible D match to TRBD1 (6 bases). Per germline, CDR1 DFQATT and CDR2 SNEGSKA (reference sequence). This CDR3 contains 14 residues. With 5 bases removed from V and 4 bases from J, the gap between germline ends came to 18 bases. The CDR3 is CSAHNPGHYYEQYF. CDR3 in DNA: TGCAGTGCTCACAACCCGGGACATTATTACGAGCAGTACTTC.

The sample holds many counts of this clonotype. This chain joins TRBV20-1 and TRBJ2-7; 8 bases are shared with TRBD2. The V segment lost 6 bases and the J segment 6 bases; nucleotides outside the gene matches: 13. This CDR3 has 14 residues. The germline V gene encodes CDR1 DFQATT and CDR2 SNEGSKA (reference sequence). Here the CDR3 reads CSAQRPLAGGEQYF. The CDR3 DNA sequence: TGCAGTGCCCAAAGGCCTCTAGCGGGCGGCGAGCAGTACTTC.

This clonotype was detected ten times or more. The chain couples TRBV5-1 to TRBJ2-7; TRBD1 matches at 12 bases. Trimming removed 0 bases from V and 7 bases from J; junction bases left unmatched: 5. From germline, CDR1 is SGHRS and CDR2 YFSETQ. The CDR3 has 15 residues. CDR3 coding DNA: TGCGCCAGCAGCTTGGCGGGACAGGGGGCGAAGGAGCAGTACTTC. Its translation: CASSLAGQGAKEQYF.

There are many counts of this clonotype. The rearrangement uses TRBV12-3 or TRBV12-4 and TRBJ2-2, with 16 bases identical to TRBD2. Trimming cost V 6 bases and J 6 bases; bases outside gene matches: 4. CDR3 size: 16 residues. CDR3 DNA sequence: TGTGCCAGCAGGTCGGGGACTAGCGGGAGGGCCGGGGAGCTGTTTTTT. This translates into CASRSGTSGRAGELFF.